This T cell receptor (beta chain) is from a study of identical twins. This clonotype came up many times. MiXCR, applied by TCRdb to the 5' RACE reads, yields one record per CDR3 protein. The table includes roughly 470,000 distinct CDR3 sequences, around 15% detected once. Germline CDR1 ENHRY, CDR2 SYGVKD. CDR3 length equals 13 residues. Trimming left V 3 bases short and J 6 bases short, with 9 bases between. The same specimen was also included in a second study, on yellow fever vaccine responses in identical twins.

The source of this sequence is a woman younger than 30 in good health. The gene calls are TRBV10-3 and TRBJ2-1; D unresolved. The sequenced sample was CD4+ T cells sorted from blood. CDR3 sequence: CAISDLPGNEQFF. CDR3 nucleotides: TGTGCCATCAGTGACCTCCCGGGCAATGAGCAGTTCTTC.